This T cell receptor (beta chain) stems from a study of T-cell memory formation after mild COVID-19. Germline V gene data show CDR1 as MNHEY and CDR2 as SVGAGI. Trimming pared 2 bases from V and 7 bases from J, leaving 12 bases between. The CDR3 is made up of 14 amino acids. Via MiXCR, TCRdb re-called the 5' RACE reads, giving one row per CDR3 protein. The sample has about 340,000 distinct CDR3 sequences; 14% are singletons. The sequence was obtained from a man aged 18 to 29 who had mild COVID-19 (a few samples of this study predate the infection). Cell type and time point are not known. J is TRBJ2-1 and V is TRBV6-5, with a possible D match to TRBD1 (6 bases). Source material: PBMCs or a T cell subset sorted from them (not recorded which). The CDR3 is CASSYGGRINEQFF. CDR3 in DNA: TGTGCCAGCAGTTACGGGGGCCGCATAAATGAGCAGTTCTTC.